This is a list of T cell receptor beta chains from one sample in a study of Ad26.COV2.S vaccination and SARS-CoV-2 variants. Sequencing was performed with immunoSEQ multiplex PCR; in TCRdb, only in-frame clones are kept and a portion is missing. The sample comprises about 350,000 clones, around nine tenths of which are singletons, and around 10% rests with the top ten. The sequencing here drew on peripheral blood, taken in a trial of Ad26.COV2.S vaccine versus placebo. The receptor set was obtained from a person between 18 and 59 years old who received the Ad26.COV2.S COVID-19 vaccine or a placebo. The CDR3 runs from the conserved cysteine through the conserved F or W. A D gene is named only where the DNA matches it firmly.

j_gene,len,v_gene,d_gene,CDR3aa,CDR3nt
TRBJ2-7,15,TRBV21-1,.,CASSHIVGVSYEQYF,TGTGCCAGCAGCCATATAGTGGGGGTGTCGTACGAGCAGTACTTC
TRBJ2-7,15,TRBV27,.,CASSLSVGNTYEQYF,TGTGCCAGCAGTTTATCAGTCGGGAATACCTACGAGCAGTACTTC
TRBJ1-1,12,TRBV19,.,CASSIEGTEAFF,TGTGCCAGTAGTATAGAGGGCACTGAAGCTTTCTTT
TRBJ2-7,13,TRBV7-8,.,CASSLQGPYEQYF,TGTGCCAGCAGCTTACAGGGGCCCTACGAGCAGTACTTC
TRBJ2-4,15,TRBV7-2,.,CASSPRTGVGNIQYF,TGTGCCAGCAGCCCCCGTACGGGGGTGGGAAACATTCAGTACTTC
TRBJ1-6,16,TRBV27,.,CASSLDARSYNSPLHF,TGTGCCAGCAGTTTGGATGCCCGCTCCTATAATTCACCCCTCCACTTT
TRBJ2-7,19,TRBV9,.,CASRNRDRYSQVVPYEQYF,TGTGCCAGCAGGAACCGTGACAGGTATAGCCAAGTCGTTCCCTACGAGCAGTACTTC
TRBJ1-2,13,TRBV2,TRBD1,CASSGTGRRGYTF,TGTGCCAGCAGTGGGACAGGGCGGCGTGGCTACACCTTC
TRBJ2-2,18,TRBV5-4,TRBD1,CASSLGSGTGGNTGELFF,TGTGCCAGCAGCTTGGGATCCGGGACAGGGGGCAACACCGGGGAGCTGTTTTTT
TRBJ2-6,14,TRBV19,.,CASSISTGANVLTF,TGTGCCAGTAGTATAAGTACCGGGGCCAACGTCCTGACTTTC
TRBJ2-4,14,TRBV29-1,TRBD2,CSAGAGVAKNIQYF,TGCAGCGCTGGGGCGGGGGTTGCCAAAAACATTCAGTACTTC
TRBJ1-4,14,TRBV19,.,CATTGGTFNEKLFF,TGTGCCACCACCGGAGGGACCTTTAATGAAAAACTGTTTTTT
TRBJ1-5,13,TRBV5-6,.,CASSFLSDQPQHF,TGTGCCAGCAGCTTCCTTAGTGATCAGCCCCAGCATTTT